This TCR beta chain came from a study of blood T cells in healthy people across ages. Findings and caveats of the study: It was the long-lived donors that had more naive CD4+ cells and higher diversity than aged donors. The study could not conclusively compare naive and antigen-experienced cells, given its unsorted PBMCs.

Primed by a sample-barcoded 5' primer and a J-beta primer mix, a second PCR proceeded for about 7 to 11 cycles. TCRdb called the 5' RACE reads again in MiXCR, with one record for every CDR3 protein. Here the sample spans 1.5 million to 2 million distinct CDR3 sequences, approximately 28% being singletons. This clonotype was recorded a few times. Its antigen is still unknown. Trimming pared 3 bases from V and 11 bases from J, leaving 16 bases between. CDR1 SGHAT and CDR2 FQNNGV come from the germline V gene. This CDR3 comprises 13 residues. Researchers collected approximately 9.9 milliliters of peripheral blood from every single donor. The authors isolated at least 6.5 million PBMCs per sample.

The sample taken for sequencing was blood. The receptor was derived from a woman in her thirties in good health. This chain links TRBV11-2 with TRBJ2-5; D gene ambiguous. The CDR3 loop is CASSFGQNNEQYF. The CDR3 DNA is TGTGCCAGCAGCTTCGGTCAGAACAATGAGCAGTACTTC.